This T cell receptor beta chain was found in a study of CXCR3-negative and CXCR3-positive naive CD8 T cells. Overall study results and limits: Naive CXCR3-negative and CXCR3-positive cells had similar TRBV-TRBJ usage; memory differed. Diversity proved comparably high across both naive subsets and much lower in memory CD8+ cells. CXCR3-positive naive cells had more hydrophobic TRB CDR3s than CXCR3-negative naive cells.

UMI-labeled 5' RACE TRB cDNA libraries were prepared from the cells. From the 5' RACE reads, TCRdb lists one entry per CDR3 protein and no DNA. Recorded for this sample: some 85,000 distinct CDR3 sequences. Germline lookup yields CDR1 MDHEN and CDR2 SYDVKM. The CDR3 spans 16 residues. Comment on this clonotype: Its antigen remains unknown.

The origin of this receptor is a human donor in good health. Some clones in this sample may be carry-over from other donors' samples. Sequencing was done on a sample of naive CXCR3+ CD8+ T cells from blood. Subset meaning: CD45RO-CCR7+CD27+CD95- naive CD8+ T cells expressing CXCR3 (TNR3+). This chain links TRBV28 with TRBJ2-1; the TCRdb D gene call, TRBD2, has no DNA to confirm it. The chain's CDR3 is CASSIHPGLAFWEQFF.